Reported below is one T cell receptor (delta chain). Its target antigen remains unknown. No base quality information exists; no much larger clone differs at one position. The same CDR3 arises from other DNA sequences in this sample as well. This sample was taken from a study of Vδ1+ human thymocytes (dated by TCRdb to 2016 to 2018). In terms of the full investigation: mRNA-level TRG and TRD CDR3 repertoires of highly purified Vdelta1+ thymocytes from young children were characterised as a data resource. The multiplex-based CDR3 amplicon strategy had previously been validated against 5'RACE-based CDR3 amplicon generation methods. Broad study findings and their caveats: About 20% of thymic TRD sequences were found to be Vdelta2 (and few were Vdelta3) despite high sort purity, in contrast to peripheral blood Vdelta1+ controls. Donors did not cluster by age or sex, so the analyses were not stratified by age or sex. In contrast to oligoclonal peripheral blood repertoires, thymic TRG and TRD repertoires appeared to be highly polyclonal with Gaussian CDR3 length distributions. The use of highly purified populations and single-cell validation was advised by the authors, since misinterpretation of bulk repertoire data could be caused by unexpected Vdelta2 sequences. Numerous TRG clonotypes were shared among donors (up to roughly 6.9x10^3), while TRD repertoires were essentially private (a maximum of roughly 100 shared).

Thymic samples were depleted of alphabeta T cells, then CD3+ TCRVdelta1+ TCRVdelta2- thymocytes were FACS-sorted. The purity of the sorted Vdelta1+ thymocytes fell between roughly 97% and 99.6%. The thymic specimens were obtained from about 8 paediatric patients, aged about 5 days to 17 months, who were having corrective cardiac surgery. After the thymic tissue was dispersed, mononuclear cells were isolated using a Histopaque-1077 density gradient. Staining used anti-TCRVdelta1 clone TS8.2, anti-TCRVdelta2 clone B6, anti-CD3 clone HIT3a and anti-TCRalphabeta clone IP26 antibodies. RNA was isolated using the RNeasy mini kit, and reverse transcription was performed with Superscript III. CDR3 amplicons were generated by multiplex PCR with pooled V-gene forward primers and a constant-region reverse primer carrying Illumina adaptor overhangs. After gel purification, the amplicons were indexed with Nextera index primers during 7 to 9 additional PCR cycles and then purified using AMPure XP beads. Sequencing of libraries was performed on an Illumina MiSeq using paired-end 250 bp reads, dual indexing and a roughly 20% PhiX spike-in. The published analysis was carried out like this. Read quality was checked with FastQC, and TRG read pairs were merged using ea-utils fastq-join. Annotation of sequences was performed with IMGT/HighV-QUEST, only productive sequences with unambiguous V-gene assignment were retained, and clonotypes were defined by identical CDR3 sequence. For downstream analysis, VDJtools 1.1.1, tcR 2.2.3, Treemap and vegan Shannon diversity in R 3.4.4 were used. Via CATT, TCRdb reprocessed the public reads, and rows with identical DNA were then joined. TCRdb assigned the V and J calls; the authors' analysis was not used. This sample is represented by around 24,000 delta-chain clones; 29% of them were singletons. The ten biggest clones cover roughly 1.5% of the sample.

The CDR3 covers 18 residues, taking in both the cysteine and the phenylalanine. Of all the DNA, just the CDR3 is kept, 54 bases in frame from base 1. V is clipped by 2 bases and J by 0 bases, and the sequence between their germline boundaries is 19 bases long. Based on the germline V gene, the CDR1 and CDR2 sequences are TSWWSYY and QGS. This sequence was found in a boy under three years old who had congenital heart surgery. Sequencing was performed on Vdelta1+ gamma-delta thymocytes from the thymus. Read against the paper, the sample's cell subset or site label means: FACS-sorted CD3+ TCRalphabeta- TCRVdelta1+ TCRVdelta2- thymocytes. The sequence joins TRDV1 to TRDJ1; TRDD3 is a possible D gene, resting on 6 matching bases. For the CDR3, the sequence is CALGEAWGTREYTDKLIF. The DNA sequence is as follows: TGTGCTCTTGGGGAAGCCTGGGGTACCCGGGAGTACACCGATAAACTCATCTTT.